This T cell receptor beta chain derives from a study of shared clonotypes between healthy human individuals. This clone was counted a single time. Unsorted PBMC DNA was run through sequencing on ten immunoSEQ deep assay plates. TCRdb's table, derived via immunoSEQ multiplex PCR, lists solely in-frame clones and lacks some. The sample carries 470,000 or so clones, approximately 80% recorded once. The germline V gene has CDR1 SGHAT and CDR2 FQDESV (reference sequence). The CDR3 covers 13 residues. The ends lost 6 bases at V and 5 bases at J; junction bases unmatched: 3. The chain joins TRBV11-1 to TRBJ2-3, with 9 positions matching TRBD1. The sequencing input was PBMCs. The clonotype originates from a middle-aged woman in good health. Some clones in this sample may be carry-over from other donors' samples. The DNA of the CDR3 is TGTGCCAGCAGAAGGACAGGGGTAGATACGCAGTATTTT. This codes for CASRRTGVDTQYF.